A single sample gave rise to the 23 T cell receptor beta chains below, sequenced in a study of T cell repertoires in cytomegalovirus infection. MiXCR, applied by TCRdb to the reads, yields one record per CDR3 protein. The data hold roughly 760,000 distinct CDR3 sequences, with less than 40% observed a single time. Sample: PBMCs. The source is a human donor in good health (CMV status not recorded). Some clones in this sample may be carry-over from other donors' samples.

This clonotype appeared a single time. The CDR3 ends on some other residue instead of the conserved phenylalanine or tryptophan, so this is likely a read error. This chain connects TRBV7-2 to TRBJ2-3; 12 bases agree with TRBD2. Germline V lookup: CDR1 SGHTA, CDR2 FQGNSA. This CDR3 has 15 residues. Germline trimming cut 5 bases from V and 7 bases from J; bases unmatched to any gene: 7. The CDR3 nucleotides are TGTGCCAGCAGCCCCAGACTAGCGGGAGCTTATACGCAGTATTTG. Its protein is CASSPRLAGAYTQYL.

The chain combines TRBV24-1 with TRBJ1-1, with TRBD1 matching over 7 bases. CDR1 KGHDR and CDR2 SFDVKD come from the germline V gene. This CDR3 contains 16 residues. J gave up 5 bases and V 3 bases, and 11 bases lay outside the gene matches. The chain's CDR3 is CATSDAQGIGRTEAFF. CDR3 DNA sequence: TGTGCCACCAGTGATGCACAGGGGATAGGTCGGACTGAAGCTTTCTTT.

Only a few counts were recorded for this clonotype. The chain is built from TRBV7-2 and TRBJ1-2; 9 bases line up with TRBD1. The V gene end was trimmed by 0 bases and the J gene end by 8 bases; junction bases not matched to a gene: 19. Per the germline V gene, CDR1 is SGHTA and CDR2 is FQGNSA. The CDR3 loop spans 19 amino acids. The CDR3 loop is CASSLAPPGQGKRVRGYTF. The DNA for the CDR3 is TGTGCCAGCAGCTTAGCGCCTCCGGGACAGGGAAAAAGGGTGAGGGGCTACACCTTC.

V usage is TRBV6-5 and J usage is TRBJ1-1; 8 nucleotides line up with TRBD1. CDR1 MNHEY and CDR2 SVGAGI come from the germline V gene. There are 14 residues in the CDR3. Trimming cost V 6 bases and J 3 bases; bases outside gene matches: 6. In nucleotides, the CDR3 is TGTGCCAGCAGCCTGACAGGGGAGGACACTGAAGCTTTCTTT. This gives the protein CASSLTGEDTEAFF.

The chain employs TRBV28 and TRBJ2-5; D perhaps matches TRBD2 (6 bases). V shed 3 bases and J shed 6 bases, with 14 bases lying between them. There are 14 residues in the CDR3. The germline gives CDR1 MDHEN, CDR2 SYDVKM. The CDR3 reads CASSFREGRQTQYF. The DNA of the CDR3 is TGTGCCAGCAGTTTTCGGGAAGGGAGGCAGACCCAGTACTTC. Full variable domain (remainder filled in from reference TRBV28 and TRBJ2-5): DVKVTQSSRYLVKRTGEKVFLECVQDMDHENMFWYRQDPGLGLRLIYFSYDVKMKEKGDIPEGYSVSREKKERFSLILESASTNQTSMYLCASSFREGRQTQYFGPGTRLLVL.

V is TRBV28 and J is TRBJ2-7; TRBD2 matches 8 bases. Trimming at V came to 6 bases and at J to 2 bases, leaving 6 bases not matched to a gene. Germline V lookup: CDR1 MDHEN, CDR2 SYDVKM. The CDR3 totals 14 residues. CDR3 in DNA: TGTGCCAGCAGAGTAGCGGGGCAAACCTACGAGCAGTACTTC. The encoded protein is CASRVAGQTYEQYF.

V gene TRBV7-2 combines with J gene TRBJ2-3; D may correspond to TRBD1 or TRBD2 (5 bases each). The V and J ends lost 2 bases and 3 bases respectively, with 15 bases between them. This CDR3 has 16 amino acids. The germline V gene has CDR1 SGHTA and CDR2 FQGNSA. The CDR3 nucleotides read TGTGCCAGCAGCTTAACCGGGACCCCAGGGACAGATACGCAGTATTTT. Protein: CASSLTGTPGTDTQYF.

This clonotype appeared many times. V is TRBV28 and J is TRBJ1-1, with D perhaps matching TRBD1 (6 bases). CDR3 length: 13 amino acids. Trimming pared 3 bases from V and 4 bases from J, leaving 9 bases between. Germline V gene data show CDR1 as MDHEN and CDR2 as SYDVKM. This CDR3 is CASSFSGATEAFF. The CDR3 nucleotides are TGTGCCAGCAGTTTCTCAGGGGCCACTGAAGCTTTCTTT.

The chain recombines TRBV14 with TRBJ1-2; the D is unclear. With 1 base removed from V and 1 base from J, the gap between germline ends came to 13 bases. Per germline, CDR1 SGHDN and CDR2 FVKESK. The CDR3 totals 16 residues. CDR3 residues: CASSQVARPGNYGYTF. The CDR3 DNA sequence: TGTGCCAGCAGCCAAGTGGCGAGGCCCGGTAACTATGGCTACACCTTC.

The V and J genes are TRBV27 and TRBJ2-3, with TRBD2 identical over 10 bases. With V trimmed by 6 bases and J by 2 bases, 8 bases remained unmatched. Germline V gene data show CDR1 as MNHEY and CDR2 as SMNVEV (reference sequence). CDR3 length equals 16 residues. This chain's CDR3 is CASSLTGLAATDTQYF. CDR3 nucleotide sequence: TGTGCCAGCAGCCTTACCGGACTAGCGGCCACAGATACGCAGTATTTT.

The chain has TRBV11-2 and TRBJ1-1; no definite D call. Germline V gives CDR1 SGHAT, CDR2 FQNNGV. V lost 0 bases, J lost 0 bases, and 5 bases lay in between. This CDR3 comprises 14 residues. The CDR3 sequence: CASSLDAMNTEAFF. In DNA, the CDR3 is TGTGCCAGCAGCTTAGATGCAATGAACACTGAAGCTTTCTTT.

The V and J genes are TRBV19 and TRBJ2-1; D might be TRBD1 (6 bases). The germline CDR1 and CDR2 sequences are LNHDA and SQIVND (reference sequence). The V and J ends lost 7 bases and 8 bases respectively, with 21 bases between them. CDR3 length: 15 amino acids. CDR3 sequence: CASTPNLQGLHEQFF. CDR3 nucleotides: TGTGCCAGTACCCCTAACCTACAGGGTTTGCATGAGCAGTTCTTC.

Worth noting for this clonotype: Being one base from a much bigger clone, this may be a read error. This sequence joins TRBV7-2 and TRBJ1-1; D gene uncertain. The CDR3 runs to 14 residues. Germline CDR1 and CDR2: SGHTA and FQGNSA. The CDR3 spells CASSPMIGNTEDFF. The DNA for the CDR3 is TGTGCCAGCAGCCCGATGATAGGGAACACTGAAGATTTCTTT.

This chain links TRBV7-8 with TRBJ1-2; TRBD1 aligns across 11 bases. The trim removed 5 bases at V and 5 bases at J, leaving 7 bases unmatched. This CDR3 spans 15 amino acids. Germline V CDR1 and CDR2: SGHVS, FQNEAQ. CDR3 sequence (DNA): TGTGCCAGCAGCCTCCACGGACAGGGGGCTTATGGCTACACCTTC. This sequence encodes CASSLHGQGAYGYTF.

The count of this clonotype is one. V and J are TRBV19 and TRBJ1-5, with D possibly matching TRBD1 (6 bases). The CDR3 consists of 17 residues. V dropped 3 bases and J dropped 3 bases, with 18 bases sitting between them. Germline values: CDR1 LNHDA, CDR2 SQIVND (reference sequence). CDR3 protein: CASSIDPDRELNQPQHF. The CDR3, as DNA: TGTGCCAGTAGTATTGACCCGGACAGAGAACTCAATCAGCCCCAGCATTTT.

This clonotype was seen only a few times. This chain links TRBV5-1 with TRBJ1-1; D is possibly TRBD1 (5 bases). Germline CDR1 reads SGHRS; CDR2 reads YFSETQ. The CDR3 is made up of 12 amino acids. Trimming pared 3 bases from V and 4 bases from J, leaving 7 bases between. The DNA for the CDR3 is TGCGCCAGCAGCTCCGGGACCACTGAAGCTTTCTTT. Its translation: CASSSGTTEAFF.

In its sample, this clonotype was seen many times. The chain has TRBV6-1 and TRBJ2-7; 9 positions match TRBD1. The CDR3 sequence is 14 residues long. CDR1 and CDR2 from the germline V gene are MNHNS and SASEGT. Trimming at V came to 6 bases and at J to 6 bases, leaving 9 bases not matched to a gene. Written as DNA, the CDR3 is TGTGCCAGCAGGCCGAATCTACAGGGGGCCGAGCAGTACTTC. It translates to CASRPNLQGAEQYF.

The V call is TRBV10-2, the J call TRBJ1-3; 9 bases line up with TRBD1. The ends lost 6 bases at V and 0 bases at J; junction bases unmatched: 12. The V gene's germline CDR1 is WSHSY and CDR2 SAAADI. The CDR3 extends over 18 amino acids. The chain's CDR3 is CASRDPGQGSVSGNTIYF. The DNA for the CDR3 is TGCGCCAGCAGGGACCCGGGACAGGGATCCGTCTCTGGAAACACCATATATTTT.

The chain uses TRBV10-3 and TRBJ2-7, with D maybe TRBD2 (7 bases). V was shortened by 10 bases and J by 0 bases, with 16 bases between the two germline ends. CDR1 is ENHRY and CDR2 is SYGVKD in the germline V gene. This CDR3 has 14 residues. The CDR3 region has the DNA TGTGCCAGCGAGGGGGAGGGAGGCTCCTACGAGCAGTACTTC. As protein: CASEGEGGSYEQYF.

The rearrangement uses TRBV11-2 and TRBJ2-5, with 8 bases matching TRBD2. Germline loops: CDR1 SGHAT, CDR2 FQNNGV. The V gene end was trimmed by 1 base and the J gene end by 1 base; junction bases not matched to a gene: 11. CDR3 length: 18 amino acids. The CDR3 DNA sequence: TGTGCCAGCAGCTTAGTCCCATTAGCGGGACCCTCCCAAGAGACCCAGTACTTC. Its translation is CASSLVPLAGPSQETQYF.

With respect to this clonotype: A single base separates this from a much larger clone, so it may be a read error. The rearrangement uses TRBV7-8 and TRBJ2-2; no reliable D call. The CDR3 runs to 14 residues. Germline CDR1 is SGHVS and CDR2 is FQNEAQ. V was trimmed by 3 bases and J by 9 bases, leaving 14 bases between them. This CDR3 reads CASSLSRLSWELFF. CDR3 bases: TGTGCCAGCAGCTTGTCCAGGCTCTCCTGGGAGCTGTTTTTT.

In its sample, this clonotype was seen many times. CDR3 region: CASSGEGRGTDTQYF. In DNA, the CDR3 is TGTGCCAGCAGCGGCGAGGGGCGGGGCACAGATACGCAGTATTTT. V gene TRBV2 combines with J gene TRBJ2-3, with D perhaps matching TRBD1 or TRBD2 (5 bases each). CDR1 and CDR2 from the germline V gene are SNHLY and FYNNEI. The length of the CDR3 is 15 residues. With 6 bases removed from V and 1 base from J, the gap between germline ends came to 14 bases.

The chain joins TRBV11-2 to TRBJ2-1; TRBD2 aligns across 10 bases. Germline V lookup: CDR1 SGHAT, CDR2 FQNNGV. This CDR3 is 16 amino acids long. V dropped 1 base and J dropped 9; count of bases not matched to a gene: 9. DNA of the CDR3: TGTGCCAGCAGCTTAGGACAGCGGGGGGGAGGTCGTGAGCAGTTCTTC. Translating gives CASSLGQRGGGREQFF.